These T cell receptor beta chains were read from a single sample in a study of CD8 T cells in Susac syndrome. One entry per CDR3 protein, called by TCRdb with MiXCR from the immunoSEQ multiplex PCR reads. Among about 160,000 distinct CDR3 sequences listed, around 94% were seen once. Sequenced input: CD4+ T cells from PBMCs. These receptors all come from a human donor with multiple sclerosis. Both conserved end residues are part of each CDR3. Each record gives: D gene, clone size, V gene, J gene, CDR3 protein, CDR3 DNA. D genes are given only for firm matches. Size is stated for part of the rows, as once, few or many counts, or as a class when the clone is expanded.

D gene: .; clone size: .; V gene: TRBV5-1; J gene: TRBJ1-2; CDR3 protein: CASRDGIYGYTF; CDR3 DNA: TGCGCCAGCAGGGACGGCATCTATGGCTACACCTTC
D gene: TRBD1; clone size: .; V gene: TRBV12-3/TRBV12-4; J gene: TRBJ2-2; CDR3 protein: CASNRGLGELFF; CDR3 DNA: TGTGCCAGCAACAGGGGGCTGGGGGAGCTGTTTTTT
D gene: .; clone size: once; V gene: TRBV12-3/TRBV12-4; J gene: TRBJ1-2; CDR3 protein: CASSLADPDSSGGYTF; CDR3 DNA: TGTGCCAGCAGTTTGGCGGACCCCGACAGTTCAGGAGGCTACACCTTC
D gene: TRBD2; clone size: .; V gene: TRBV9; J gene: TRBJ2-2; CDR3 protein: CASSARLAGTGELFF; CDR3 DNA: TGTGCCAGCAGCGCAAGACTAGCGGGAACCGGGGAGCTGTTTTTT
D gene: .; clone size: .; V gene: TRBV6-1; J gene: TRBJ1-1; CDR3 protein: CASNPGASGTEAFF; CDR3 DNA: TGTGCCAGCAACCCAGGGGCTTCGGGCACTGAAGCTTTCTTT
D gene: .; clone size: .; V gene: TRBV5-1; J gene: TRBJ1-2; CDR3 protein: CASSLVQANFGGYTF; CDR3 DNA: TGCGCCAGCAGCTTGGTCCAGGCAAATTTCGGTGGCTACACCTTC
D gene: .; clone size: .; V gene: TRBV19; J gene: TRBJ2-3; CDR3 protein: CASSIDAGGTDTQYF; CDR3 DNA: TGTGCCAGTAGTATAGATGCTGGAGGCACAGATACGCAGTATTTT
D gene: TRBD1; clone size: few; V gene: TRBV7-8; J gene: TRBJ2-1; CDR3 protein: CASSPLGQGYNEQFF; CDR3 DNA: TGTGCCAGCAGCCCCCTGGGACAGGGGTACAATGAGCAGTTCTTC
D gene: .; clone size: .; V gene: TRBV3-1; J gene: TRBJ1-1; CDR3 protein: CASSQVFGEAFF; CDR3 DNA: TGTGCCAGCAGCCAAGTCTTCGGGGAAGCTTTCTTT
D gene: .; clone size: .; V gene: TRBV6-1; J gene: TRBJ2-4; CDR3 protein: CASSRRGSAKNIQYF; CDR3 DNA: TGTGCCAGCAGTCGACGGGGGTCGGCCAAAAACATTCAGTACTTC
D gene: .; clone size: once; V gene: TRBV19; J gene: TRBJ2-2; CDR3 protein: CASSLGLTGELFF; CDR3 DNA: TGTGCCAGTAGCCTCGGACTCACCGGGGAGCTGTTTTTT
D gene: .; clone size: .; V gene: TRBV10-3; J gene: TRBJ2-5; CDR3 protein: CAIRGAAAQETQYF; CDR3 DNA: TGTGCCATCCGCGGGGCGGCGGCCCAAGAGACCCAGTACTTC
D gene: .; clone size: .; V gene: TRBV7-2; J gene: TRBJ2-7; CDR3 protein: CASSSAGSRPEQYF; CDR3 DNA: TGTGCCAGCAGCTCGGCGGGCAGTCGACCCGAGCAGTACTTC
D gene: .; clone size: .; V gene: TRBV24-1; J gene: TRBJ2-6; CDR3 protein: CATAVAHTGSGANVLTF; CDR3 DNA: TGTGCCACTGCTGTTGCCCACACAGGGTCCGGGGCCAACGTCCTGACTTTC
D gene: .; clone size: .; V gene: TRBV6-2/TRBV6-3; J gene: TRBJ2-2; CDR3 protein: CASSGEEFGELFF; CDR3 DNA: TGTGCAAGTAGCGGAGAGGAATTCGGGGAGCTGTTTTTT
D gene: .; clone size: .; V gene: TRBV14; J gene: TRBJ1-1; CDR3 protein: CASSLSPLRTEAFF; CDR3 DNA: TGTGCCAGCAGCCTTTCCCCATTGAGGACTGAAGCTTTCTTT
D gene: .; clone size: .; V gene: TRBV19; J gene: TRBJ2-7; CDR3 protein: CASSMPGTSIDEQYF; CDR3 DNA: TGTGCCAGTAGTATGCCAGGGACATCAATTGACGAGCAGTACTTC
D gene: .; clone size: .; V gene: TRBV20-1; J gene: TRBJ2-7; CDR3 protein: CSAAPEDMTISFLPPSEQYF; CDR3 DNA: TGCAGTGCTGCTCCTGAGGATATGACTATAAGCTTCCTGCCCCCTTCGGAGCAGTACTTC
D gene: .; clone size: once; V gene: TRBV2; J gene: TRBJ2-7; CDR3 protein: CASRRDLPSREQYF; CDR3 DNA: TGTGCCAGCAGGAGGGACCTCCCTTCTCGCGAGCAGTACTTC
D gene: .; clone size: .; V gene: TRBV9; J gene: TRBJ2-6; CDR3 protein: CASSVALSTGANVLTF; CDR3 DNA: TGTGCCAGCAGCGTAGCGTTGAGTACTGGGGCCAACGTCCTGACTTTC
D gene: .; clone size: .; V gene: TRBV7-9; J gene: TRBJ2-4; CDR3 protein: CASSPPMETGKNIQYF; CDR3 DNA: TGTGCCAGCAGCCCCCCCATGGAGACAGGAAAAAACATTCAGTACTTC
D gene: TRBD1; clone size: .; V gene: TRBV5-6; J gene: TRBJ1-2; CDR3 protein: CASSTGGGEYGYTF; CDR3 DNA: TGTGCCAGCAGCACGGGAGGGGGCGAATATGGCTACACCTTC
D gene: TRBD1; clone size: .; V gene: TRBV27; J gene: TRBJ2-2; CDR3 protein: CASSGTGNTGELFF; CDR3 DNA: TGTGCCAGCAGTGGGACAGGGAACACCGGGGAGCTGTTTTTT
D gene: .; clone size: .; V gene: TRBV3-1; J gene: TRBJ2-7; CDR3 protein: CASSHKAVDEQYF; CDR3 DNA: TGTGCCAGCAGCCATAAAGCTGTGGACGAGCAGTACTTC
D gene: TRBD1; clone size: .; V gene: TRBV23-1; J gene: TRBJ2-3; CDR3 protein: CATKCSTGSDTQYF; CDR3 DNA: TGCGCCACCAAATGTTCGACAGGGTCAGATACGCAGTATTTT